This section outlines one TCR beta chain sequence together with its context. No antigen is known for it. Investigators amplified TCR beta CDR3 regions from RNA transcripts. Investigators did first-round RT-PCR with HTBI primers, then second-round multiplex PCR. TCRdb passed the multiplex PCR reads through MiXCR, listing each CDR3 protein once. Of about 480,000 distinct CDR3 sequences in the sample, roughly 14% were seen once. This specimen belongs to a study of Graves' ophthalmopathy and Graves' hyperthyroidism. Study-level information: Sampling took place at initial diagnosis, with peripheral blood obtained before any treatment.

This CDR3 has 14 residues. Trimming stripped 2 bases from V and 4 bases from J, with 12 bases between. Germline V gene sequence: CDR1 MNHEY, CDR2 SVGEGT. Certain patients were not enrolled. These were patients with other autoimmune diseases, uncontrolled infections, pregnancy or lactation. Findings and caveats of the study: The model's prediction of ophthalmopathy progression had about 70% sensitivity and 72% to 80% specificity. Detected in blood as well were most expanded thyroid clonotypes with frequency above 0.001.

The TCR sequence derives from a woman between 25 and 40 years old with Graves' ophthalmopathy. Sequencing used blood. The gene calls are TRBV6-2 or TRBV6-3 and TRBJ2-7; D not certain. CDR3 sequence: CASSYGRTSYEQYF. CDR3 sequence (DNA): TGTGCCAGCAGTTACGGTAGGACCTCTTACGAGCAGTACTTC.